A single sample gave rise to the 21 T cell receptor beta chains below, sequenced in a study of beta chain features in type 1 diabetes. General study points: Across all four CD4+ subsets, people with type 1 diabetes showed modestly shorter TCRB CDR3s.

These TCRs are of unknown antigen specificity. What was sequenced were expressed TCRB transcripts, since all of the isolated RNA had been reverse transcribed. Profiled with immunoSEQ multiplex PCR; TCRdb holds only in-frame clones, not every one. The profile shows some 640,000 clones, about an eighth of them singletons. The specimen sequenced was naive CD4+ T cells from blood. Source of these receptors: a man aged 18 to 30 with type 1 diabetes.

The chain joins TRBV29-1 to TRBJ2-1; 9 bases are shared with TRBD1. CDR1 is SQVTM, CDR2 ANQGSEA, per germline. This CDR3 contains 13 residues. The trim removed 7 bases at V and 8 bases at J, leaving 9 bases unmatched. Here the CDR3 DNA reads TGCAGCGGTCAGACAGGGGGTAACGATGAGCAGTTCTTC. Translated, it gives CSGQTGGNDEQFF.

This clone was seen more than once but under ten times. V is TRBV30 and J is TRBJ2-5, with D possibly being TRBD1 or TRBD2 (5 bases each). The CDR3 runs to 14 residues. Germline V gene lookup returns CDR1 GTSNPN and CDR2 SVGIG (reference sequence). The V end was cut by 4 bases, the J end by 4 bases, with 16 bases between. CDR3 protein: CAWKLLGVGETQYF. The CDR3 DNA reads as TGTGCCTGGAAGCTCTTGGGGGTGGGAGAGACCCAGTACTTC. The whole variable domain, filled in from reference TRBV30 and TRBJ2-5, reads SQTIHQWPATLVQPVGSPLSLECTVEGTSNPNLYWYRQAAGRGLQLLFYSVGIGQISSEVPQNLSASRPQDRQFILSSKKLLLSDSGFYLCAWKLLGVGETQYFGPGTRLLVL.

The sample holds a few counts of this clone. The chain combines TRBV5-1 with TRBJ1-4; possibly TRBD1 for D (6 bases). This CDR3 is 15 amino acids long. Trimming took 4 bases from V and 0 from J, leaving 10 bases between them. Germline-derived CDR1 and CDR2 are SGHRS and YFSETQ. CDR3 coding DNA: TGCGCCAGCAGCGTCGGGGACACAACTAATGAAAAACTGTTTTTT. It encodes CASSVGDTTNEKLFF.

This clone was observed a handful of times. V is TRBV28 and J is TRBJ2-7; D is uncertain. CDR1 and CDR2 from the germline V gene are MDHEN and SYDVKM. The ends were cut back, 4 bases at V and 2 bases at J, with 9 bases in the middle. The CDR3 has 13 residues. The CDR3 loop is CASSSRRPYEQYF. DNA of the CDR3: TGTGCCAGCAGTTCCCGCCGCCCCTACGAGCAGTACTTC.

This clone was counted between two and nine times. The chain carries TRBV29-1 and TRBJ1-3; TRBD1 matches at 7 bases. The CDR3 has 12 residues. Germline assignment: CDR1 SQVTM and CDR2 ANQGSEA. Losses at the gene ends were 5 bases for V and 2 bases for J; bases not matched to a gene: 0. CDR3 sequence: CSVRGPGNTIYF. Here the CDR3 DNA reads TGCAGCGTTAGGGGGCCTGGAAACACCATATATTTT.

The V and J genes are TRBV7-2 and TRBJ1-1; D gene unclear. The CDR3 is 14 residues long. Germline CDR1 SGHTA, CDR2 FQGNSA. Trimming left V 5 bases short and J 7 bases short, with 17 bases between. The CDR3 is CASSHARALVEAFF. For the CDR3, the DNA is TGTGCCAGCAGCCACGCGCGAGCCCTGGTTGAAGCTTTCTTT.

This clone has more than one count but fewer than ten. The V and J genes are TRBV5-1 and TRBJ1-2; TRBD1 matches 7 bases. CDR1 and CDR2 (germline): SGHRS, YFSETQ. Losses at the gene ends were 0 bases for V and 9 bases for J; bases not matched to a gene: 5. The CDR3 loop spans 13 amino acids. The CDR3 here is CASSLEGASRYTF. Here the CDR3 DNA reads TGCGCCAGCAGCTTGGAGGGGGCGAGTCGCTACACCTTC.

This clone was counted only a few times. The DNA is left out, because the CDR3 cannot be placed on it with certainty; the CDR3 is given as TCRdb lists it. V is TRBV21-1 and J is TRBJ2-3; TRBD2, the D gene given by the table, was not confirmed from the DNA. TRBV21-1 is recorded as a pseudogene. The CDR3 is 16 amino acids long, termini counted. CDR3 sequence reads: CASSSRWGAGTDTQYF.

This clone was found a few times. This rearrangement joins TRBV7-9 to TRBJ1-1, with D uncertain. Trimming shortened V by 7 bases and J by 1 base, and 7 bases separated the two germline ends. The length of the CDR3 is 12 residues. Germline CDR1 SEHNR, CDR2 FQNEAQ (reference sequence). The CDR3 nucleotides are TGTGCCAGCATCAACCAGAACACTGAAGCTTTCTTT. Translated: CASINQNTEAFF.

This clone was counted between two and nine times. The V and J genes are TRBV9 and TRBJ2-2, with 11 bases lining up with TRBD1. After removal of 2 bases from V and 4 bases from J, the junction contained 7 bases not matched to a gene. Germline V gives CDR1 SGDLS, CDR2 YYNGEE. The CDR3 has 17 amino acids. The chain's CDR3 is CASSVAPGTGGTGELFF. The CDR3 DNA sequence: TGTGCCAGCAGCGTGGCTCCTGGGACAGGGGGCACCGGGGAGCTGTTTTTT.

V gene TRBV9 combines with J gene TRBJ1-3; 7 bases map to TRBD1. CDR1 SGDLS and CDR2 YYNGEE come from the germline V gene. There are 14 residues in the CDR3. Unmatched junction bases numbered 4, after V lost 7 bases and J lost 0 bases. The CDR3 loop is CASGRDSSGNTIYF. In DNA, the CDR3 is TGTGCCAGCGGGAGGGACAGCTCTGGAAACACCATATATTTT.

The rearrangement links TRBV18 to TRBJ2-7; D is perhaps TRBD1 (5 bases). V lost 5 bases and J 2 bases, leaving 10 bases between the germline ends. The CDR3 extends over 13 amino acids. Per the germline V gene, CDR1 is KGHSH and CDR2 is LQKENI. The CDR3 DNA is TGTGCCAGCTCAGGGGCAGGTACCTACGAGCAGTACTTC. Residues: CASSGAGTYEQYF. Based on the CDR3 plus reference TRBV18 and TRBJ2-7, the full variable domain is NAGVMQNPRHLVRRRGQEARLRCSPMKGHSHVYWYRQLPEEGLKFMVYLQKENIIDESGMPKERFSAEFPKEGPSILRIQQVVRGDSAAYFCASSGAGTYEQYFGPGTRLTVT.

This clone appeared a few times. The chain has TRBV4-1 and TRBJ1-5; possibly TRBD1 for D (5 bases). Trimming stripped 3 bases from V and 1 base from J, with 10 bases between. The CDR3 totals 15 residues. CDR1 and CDR2 (germline): MGHRA, YSYEKL. CDR3 nucleotide sequence: TGCGCCAGCAGCCATGCGGAGGGGAGCAATCAGCCCCAGCATTTT. Amino acids: CASSHAEGSNQPQHF.

This rearrangement joins TRBV14 to TRBJ2-7; unclear D gene. Germline-derived CDR1 and CDR2 are SGHDN and FVKESK. There are 15 residues in the CDR3. V gave up 4 bases and J gave up 0 bases, with 13 bases separating them. The CDR3 spells CASSPHFEFSYEQYF. As DNA, the CDR3 is TGTGCCAGCAGCCCACATTTTGAGTTCTCCTACGAGCAGTACTTC.

In its sample, this clone was seen a few times. The chain recombines TRBV13 with TRBJ2-5; D perhaps matches TRBD2 (5 bases). The DNA end lines up better with TRBJ2-7; the J call may be wrong. CDR3 length: 12 amino acids. Germline CDR1 is PRHDT and CDR2 is FYEKMQ (reference sequence). CDR3 region: CASSLRRDEQYF. CDR3 sequence (DNA): TGTGCCAGCAGCTTAAGGCGGGACGAGCAGTACTTC.

Concerning this clone itself: The sample holds other DNA sequences that translate to the same CDR3. The V and J genes are TRBV12-5 and TRBJ2-1; D remains unclear. This CDR3 comprises 11 residues. Trimming left V 6 bases short and J 2 bases short, with 2 bases between. CDR1 is LGHNT and CDR2 is FRNRAP in the germline V gene. The CDR3 region has the DNA TGTGCTAGTGGGACCTACAATGAGCAGTTCTTC. Amino acid sequence: CASGTYNEQFF.

This clone was picked up a small number of times. This chain uses TRBV7-2 with TRBJ2-1, with D possibly being TRBD2 (6 bases). In germline, CDR1 is SGHTA, CDR2 FQGNSA. The CDR3 runs to 14 residues. Trimming left V 3 bases short and J 6 bases short, with 12 bases between. CDR3 in DNA: TGTGCCAGCAGCTTGGGACTTGTCGTCAATGAGCAGTTCTTC. Amino acid sequence: CASSLGLVVNEQFF.

The chain carries TRBV7-9 and TRBJ2-3; D is unclear. Germline V CDR1 and CDR2: SEHNR, FQNEAQ (reference sequence). This CDR3 spans 15 amino acids. V was cut by 10 bases and J by 4 bases, with 21 bases left in between. CDR3 in DNA: TGTGCCACGCAGACTCAGTTCAAGGTGTCAGATACGCAGTATTTT. It is translated as CATQTQFKVSDTQYF.

The V call is TRBV4-2, the J call TRBJ2-1; 12 bases agree with TRBD1. J was trimmed by 7 bases and V by 4 bases; bases with no gene match: 8. CDR3 size: 16 residues. Germline V gene sequence: CDR1 LGHNA, CDR2 YNFKEQ. CDR3 bases: TGTGCCAGCAGCCCCACCGGGACAGGGGGCTCGAATGAGCAGTTCTTC. Amino acid sequence: CASSPTGTGGSNEQFF.

The V and J genes are TRBV29-1 and TRBJ2-7, with D possibly matching TRBD1 (5 bases). The CDR3 totals 14 residues. V lost 4 bases and J 0 bases, leaving 13 bases between the germline ends. Germline V gives CDR1 SQVTM, CDR2 ANQGSEA. The CDR3 here is CSVAGLSGSYEQYF. The CDR3 region has the DNA TGCAGCGTTGCAGGGCTTTCCGGCTCCTACGAGCAGTACTTC.

Notes on this clone: This CDR3 is also generated by other DNA sequences in the sample. V and J are TRBV27 and TRBJ2-3, with 11 nucleotides matching TRBD1. Germline trimming cut 5 bases from V and 4 bases from J; bases unmatched to any gene: 11. Germline loops: CDR1 MNHEY, CDR2 SMNVEV (reference sequence). The CDR3 loop spans 17 amino acids. This CDR3 reads CASSTNPTDRGPDTQYF. In DNA form, the CDR3 reads TGTGCCAGCAGTACGAACCCTACGGACAGGGGGCCAGATACGCAGTATTTT.